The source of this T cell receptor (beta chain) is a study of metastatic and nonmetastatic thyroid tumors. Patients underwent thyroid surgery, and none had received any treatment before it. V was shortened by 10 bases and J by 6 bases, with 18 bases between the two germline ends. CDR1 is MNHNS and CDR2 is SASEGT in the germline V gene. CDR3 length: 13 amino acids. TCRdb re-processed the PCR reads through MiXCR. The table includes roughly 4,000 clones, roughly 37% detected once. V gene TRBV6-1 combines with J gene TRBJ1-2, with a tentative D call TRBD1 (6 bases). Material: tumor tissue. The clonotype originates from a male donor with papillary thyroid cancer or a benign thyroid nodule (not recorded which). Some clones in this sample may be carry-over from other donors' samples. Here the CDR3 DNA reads TGTGCCATCTGGGGAGGGGGATTACATGGCTACACCTTC. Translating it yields CAIWGGGLHGYTF.